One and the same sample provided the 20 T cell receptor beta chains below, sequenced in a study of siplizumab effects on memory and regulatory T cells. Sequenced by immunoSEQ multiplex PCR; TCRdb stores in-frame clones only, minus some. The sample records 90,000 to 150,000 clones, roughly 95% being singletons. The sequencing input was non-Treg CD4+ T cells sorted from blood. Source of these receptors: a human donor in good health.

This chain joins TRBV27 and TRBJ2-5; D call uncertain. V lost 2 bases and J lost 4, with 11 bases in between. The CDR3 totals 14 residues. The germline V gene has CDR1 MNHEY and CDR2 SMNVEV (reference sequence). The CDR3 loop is CASSLTWGRETQYF. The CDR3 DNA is TGTGCCAGCAGTTTAACATGGGGTCGAGAGACCCAGTACTTC.

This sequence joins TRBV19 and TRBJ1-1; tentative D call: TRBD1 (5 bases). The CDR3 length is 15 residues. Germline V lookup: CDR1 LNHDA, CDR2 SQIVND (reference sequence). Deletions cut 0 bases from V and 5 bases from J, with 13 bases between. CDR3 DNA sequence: TGTGCCAGTAGTATAGATGGGGCAGTTCGGACTGAAGCTTTCTTT. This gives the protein CASSIDGAVRTEAFF.

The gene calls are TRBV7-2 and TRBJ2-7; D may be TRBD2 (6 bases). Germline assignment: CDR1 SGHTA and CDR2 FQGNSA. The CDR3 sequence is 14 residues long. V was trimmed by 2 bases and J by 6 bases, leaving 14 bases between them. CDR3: CASSLNRAGPEQYF. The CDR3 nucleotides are TGTGCCAGCAGCTTAAATCGAGCGGGCCCCGAGCAGTACTTC.

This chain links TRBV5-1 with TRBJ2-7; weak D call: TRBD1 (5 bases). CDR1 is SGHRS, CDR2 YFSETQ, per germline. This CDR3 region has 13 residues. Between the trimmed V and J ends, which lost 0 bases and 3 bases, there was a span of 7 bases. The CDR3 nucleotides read TGCGCCAGCAGCTTGGGGACACTCTACGAGCAGTACTTC. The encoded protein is CASSLGTLYEQYF. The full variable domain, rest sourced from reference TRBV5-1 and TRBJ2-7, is KAGVTQTPRYLIKTRGQQVTLSCSPISGHRSVSWYQQTPGQGLQFLFEYFSETQRNKGNFPGRFSGRQFSNSRSEMNVSTLELGDSALYLCASSLGTLYEQYFGPGTRLTVT.

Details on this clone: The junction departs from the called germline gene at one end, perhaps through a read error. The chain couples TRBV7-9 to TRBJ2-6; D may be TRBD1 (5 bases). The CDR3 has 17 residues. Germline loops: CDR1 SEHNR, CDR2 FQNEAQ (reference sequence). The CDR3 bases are TGTGCCAGCAGCTTAGGGGGCAGGGCCTCTTGGGCCAACGTCCTGACTTTC. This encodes CASSLGGRASWANVLTF.

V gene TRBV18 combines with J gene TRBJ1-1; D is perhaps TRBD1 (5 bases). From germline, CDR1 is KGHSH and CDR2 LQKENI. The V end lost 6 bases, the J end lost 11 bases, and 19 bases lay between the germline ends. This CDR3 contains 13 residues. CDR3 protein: CASSPGTDWGAFF. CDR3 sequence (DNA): TGTGCCAGCTCCCCCGGGACCGACTGGGGGGCTTTCTTT.

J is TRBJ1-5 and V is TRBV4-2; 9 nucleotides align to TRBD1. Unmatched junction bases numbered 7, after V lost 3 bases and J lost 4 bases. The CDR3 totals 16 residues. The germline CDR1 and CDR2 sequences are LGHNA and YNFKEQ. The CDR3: CASSHPRQGGNQPQHF. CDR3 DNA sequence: TGTGCCAGCAGCCACCCCAGACAGGGGGGGAATCAGCCCCAGCATTTT.

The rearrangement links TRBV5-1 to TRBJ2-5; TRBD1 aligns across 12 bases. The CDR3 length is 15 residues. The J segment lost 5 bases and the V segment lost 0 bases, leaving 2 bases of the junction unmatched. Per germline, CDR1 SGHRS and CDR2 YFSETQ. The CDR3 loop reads CASSLVGQGAETQYF. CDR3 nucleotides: TGCGCCAGCAGCTTGGTGGGACAGGGGGCGGAGACCCAGTACTTC.

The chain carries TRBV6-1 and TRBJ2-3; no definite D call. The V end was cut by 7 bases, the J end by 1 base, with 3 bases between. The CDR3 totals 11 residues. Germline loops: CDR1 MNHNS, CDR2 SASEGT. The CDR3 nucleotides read TGTGCCAGCACCCGCACAGATACGCAGTATTTT. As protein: CASTRTDTQYF.

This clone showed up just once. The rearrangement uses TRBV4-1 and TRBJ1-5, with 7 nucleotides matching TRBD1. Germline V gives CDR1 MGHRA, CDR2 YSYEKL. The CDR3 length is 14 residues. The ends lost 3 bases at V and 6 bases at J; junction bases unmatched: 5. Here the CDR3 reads CASSQGRGPQPQHF. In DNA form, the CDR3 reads TGCGCCAGCAGCCAGGGGAGGGGGCCTCAGCCCCAGCATTTT.

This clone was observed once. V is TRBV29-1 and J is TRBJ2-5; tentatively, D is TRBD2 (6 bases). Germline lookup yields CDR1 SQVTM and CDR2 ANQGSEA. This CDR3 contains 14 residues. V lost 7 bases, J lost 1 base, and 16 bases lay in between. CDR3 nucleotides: TGCAGCGCCCTGGTGCGGGGCCCCCAAGAGACCCAGTACTTC. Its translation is CSALVRGPQETQYF.

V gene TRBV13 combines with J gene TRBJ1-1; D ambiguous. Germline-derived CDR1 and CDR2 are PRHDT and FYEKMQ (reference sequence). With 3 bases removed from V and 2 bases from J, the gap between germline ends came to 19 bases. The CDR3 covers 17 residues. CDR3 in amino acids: CASSFGVVARGNTEAFF. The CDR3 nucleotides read TGTGCCAGCAGCTTCGGGGTCGTCGCCCGTGGAAACACTGAAGCTTTCTTT.

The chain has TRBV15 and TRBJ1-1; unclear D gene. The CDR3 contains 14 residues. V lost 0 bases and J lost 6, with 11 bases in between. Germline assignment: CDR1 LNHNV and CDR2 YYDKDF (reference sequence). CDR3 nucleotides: TGTGCCACCAGCAGAGATAAGGGTTTCTCTGAAGCTTTCTTT. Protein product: CATSRDKGFSEAFF.

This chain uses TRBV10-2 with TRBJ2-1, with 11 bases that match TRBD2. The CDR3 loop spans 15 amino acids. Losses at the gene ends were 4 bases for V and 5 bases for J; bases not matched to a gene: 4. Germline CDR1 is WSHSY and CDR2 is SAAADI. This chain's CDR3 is CASSGASGGHNEQFF. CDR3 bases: TGCGCCAGCAGTGGGGCTAGCGGGGGGCACAATGAGCAGTTCTTC.

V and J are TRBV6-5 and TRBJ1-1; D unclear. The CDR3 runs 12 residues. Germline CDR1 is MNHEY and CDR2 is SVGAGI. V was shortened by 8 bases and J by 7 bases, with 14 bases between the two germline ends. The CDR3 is CASSSKWGEAFF. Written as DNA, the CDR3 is TGTGCCAGCTCCTCAAAATGGGGTGAAGCTTTCTTT.

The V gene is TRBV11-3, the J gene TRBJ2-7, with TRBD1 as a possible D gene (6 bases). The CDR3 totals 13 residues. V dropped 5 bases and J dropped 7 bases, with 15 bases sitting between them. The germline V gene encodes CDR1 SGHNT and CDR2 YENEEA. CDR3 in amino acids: CASSREQGSEQYF. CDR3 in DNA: TGTGCCAGCAGCCGCGAACAGGGATCAGAGCAGTACTTC.

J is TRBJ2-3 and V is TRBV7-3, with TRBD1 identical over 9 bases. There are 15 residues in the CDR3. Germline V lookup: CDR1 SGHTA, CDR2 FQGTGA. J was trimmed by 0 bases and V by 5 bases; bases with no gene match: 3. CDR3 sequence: CASSTGGLSTDTQYF. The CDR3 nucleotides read TGTGCCAGCAGCACAGGGGGCCTTAGCACAGATACGCAGTATTTT.

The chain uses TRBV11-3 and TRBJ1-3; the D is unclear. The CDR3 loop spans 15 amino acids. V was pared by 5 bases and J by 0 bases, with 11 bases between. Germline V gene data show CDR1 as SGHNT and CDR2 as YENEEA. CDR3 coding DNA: TGTGCCAGCAGCCTAGGACTGTTCTCTGGAAACACCATATATTTT. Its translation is CASSLGLFSGNTIYF.

CDR3 sequence (DNA): TGTGCCAGCAGCCAAGTCAGGGTCAGCGTACTACGCGTCGAGCAGTACTTC. Translating gives CASSQVRVSVLRVEQYF. The chain combines TRBV14 with TRBJ2-7; TRBD1 might be the D (5 bases). Germline V lookup: CDR1 SGHDN, CDR2 FVKESK. There are 17 residues in the CDR3. V lost 1 base to trimming and J lost 6 bases, with 22 bases between them.

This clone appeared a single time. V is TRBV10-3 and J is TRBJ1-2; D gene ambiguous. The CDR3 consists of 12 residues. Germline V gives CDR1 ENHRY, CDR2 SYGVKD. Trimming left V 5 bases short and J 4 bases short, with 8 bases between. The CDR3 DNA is TGTGCCATCAGTCGGGCAGTCTATGGCTACACCTTC. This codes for CAISRAVYGYTF.